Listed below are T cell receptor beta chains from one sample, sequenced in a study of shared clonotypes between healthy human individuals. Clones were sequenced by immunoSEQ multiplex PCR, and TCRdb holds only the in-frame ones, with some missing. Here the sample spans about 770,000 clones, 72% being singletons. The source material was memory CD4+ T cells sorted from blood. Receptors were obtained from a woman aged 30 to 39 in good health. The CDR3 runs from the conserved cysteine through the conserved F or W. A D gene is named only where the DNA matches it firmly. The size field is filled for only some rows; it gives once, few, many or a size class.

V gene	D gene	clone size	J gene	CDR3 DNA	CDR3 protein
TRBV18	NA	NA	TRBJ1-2	TGTGCCAGCTCACCCGGGACCTTGGATGGCTACACCTTC	CASSPGTLDGYTF
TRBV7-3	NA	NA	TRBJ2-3	TGTGCCAGCAGCTTAAGCCGGCACACAGATACGCAGTATTTT	CASSLSRHTDTQYF
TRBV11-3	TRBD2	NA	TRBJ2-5	TGTGCCAGCAGCGAAGGACTAGGAGAGACCCAGTACTTC	CASSEGLGETQYF
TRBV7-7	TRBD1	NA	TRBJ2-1	TGTGCCAGCAGCTTAGGGACAGGGTACAATGAGCAGTTCTTC	CASSLGTGYNEQFF
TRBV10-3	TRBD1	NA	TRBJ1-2	TGTGCCATCAAACCGACAGGGAAGAGCGGCTACACCTTC	CAIKPTGKSGYTF
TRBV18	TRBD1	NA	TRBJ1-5	TGTGCCAGCTCACCGGACAGGGGGAGGGCTCAGCCCCAGCATTTT	CASSPDRGRAQPQHF
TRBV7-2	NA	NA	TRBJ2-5	TGTGCCAGCTCACTCAGGGGAGAGACCCAGTACTTC	CASSLRGETQYF
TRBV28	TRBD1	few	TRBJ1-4	TGTGCCAGCAGCTCACCGGGACAGGGTCGGGAAAAACTGTTTTTT	CASSSPGQGREKLFF
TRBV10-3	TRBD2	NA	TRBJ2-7	TGTGCCATCAGTGGTACAGCGGGAGGGACTAATTACGAGCAGTACTTC	CAISGTAGGTNYEQYF
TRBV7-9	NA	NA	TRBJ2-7	TGTGCCAGCAGCTCAACAGACGCCTACGAGCAGTACTTC	CASSSTDAYEQYF